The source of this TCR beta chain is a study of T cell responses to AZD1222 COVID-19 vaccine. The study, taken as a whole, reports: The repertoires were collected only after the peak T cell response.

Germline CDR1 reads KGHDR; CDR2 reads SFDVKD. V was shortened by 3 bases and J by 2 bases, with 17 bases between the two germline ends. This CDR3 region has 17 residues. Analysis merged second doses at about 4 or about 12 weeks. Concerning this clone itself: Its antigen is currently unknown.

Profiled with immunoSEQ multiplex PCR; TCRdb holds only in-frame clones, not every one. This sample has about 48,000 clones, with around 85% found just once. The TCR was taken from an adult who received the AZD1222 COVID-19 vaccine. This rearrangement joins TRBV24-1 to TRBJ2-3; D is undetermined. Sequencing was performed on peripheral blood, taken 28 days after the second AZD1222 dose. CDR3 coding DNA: TGTGCCACCAGTGATGGGATGGCAGTCCATTTCACAGATACGCAGTATTTT. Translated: CATSDGMAVHFTDTQYF.